There are a few counts of the clone carrying this TCR beta chain. These data originate in a study of beta chain features in type 1 diabetes. The isolated RNA, all of it, was reverse transcribed, so expressed TCRB transcripts were what got sequenced. Sequencing was performed with immunoSEQ multiplex PCR; in TCRdb, only in-frame clones are kept and a portion is missing. Of some 180,000 clones listed, 10% to 15% were seen once; the top ten hold approximately 0.64%. This sequence originates from a young woman in good health. The sample comprised central memory CD4+ T cells from blood.

CDR3 loop: CASGGEGIAGYTF. CDR3 nucleotide sequence: TGTGCCAGCGGCGGGGAGGGAATAGCTGGCTACACCTTC. V gene TRBV2 combines with J gene TRBJ1-2; the D is unclear. CDR3 size: 13 residues. Trimming cost V 8 bases and J 7 bases, with 17 bases left between them. Per germline, CDR1 SNHLY and CDR2 FYNNEI.